This T cell receptor (beta chain) was recorded in a study of blood T cell repertoires in COVID-19. CDR1 LNHDA and CDR2 SQIVND come from the germline V gene (reference sequence). The V gene lost 2 bases and the J gene lost 6 bases, with 8 bases spanning the gap. This CDR3 spans 12 amino acids. Data came from immunoSEQ multiplex PCR; TCRdb stores just in-frame clones and leaves some out. The sample lists about 36,000 clones; just under 80% were seen once. The chain carries TRBV19 and TRBJ2-7; D is perhaps TRBD1 (5 bases). This TCR came from a man between 60 and 75 years old with acute or convalescent COVID-19. Material: peripheral blood. CDR3: CASSITGSEQYF. CDR3 in DNA: TGTGCCAGTAGTATAACAGGAAGCGAGCAGTACTTC.